The TCR beta chain under discussion was sequenced for a study of T cell repertoires in cytomegalovirus infection (dated by TCRdb to between 2019 and 2020). Looking at the study overall: Peptide stimulations targeted recently identified HLA-C-restricted CMV epitopes, whose presentation resists viral immunomodulation, together with well-studied HLA-B-restricted epitopes. Donor HLA type was relevant to the analysis, as public TCR beta signatures indicated carriage of CMV infection together with the matching HLA type.

Comment on this clonotype: Its antigen remains undetermined. Per-base quality was not reported, and no clone a single base away is much larger than it.

The germline V end is reduced by 8 bases and the J end by 7 bases; junction bases left unmatched: 12. The CDR3 measures 15 amino acids from cysteine to phenylalanine. The read is trimmed to its CDR3 DNA, 45 bases read in frame from base 1. CDR1 and CDR2, looked up from the germline V gene (reference sequence), are LNHDA and SQIVND. The label giving this sample's treatment or condition can be read as: in vitro stimulation with specific CMV peptide epitopes to enrich CMV-specific T cells. The sequencer was an Illumina HiSeq 1500. TCRdb cleaned the public reads at Q25 with fastp, built clones with MiXCR and kept in-frame beta chains. Rows with a matching CDR3 protein are joined into one entry that keeps the most common DNA and genes. The sample profile shows about 100,000 distinct CDR3 sequences; 25% to 35% of them were found once. The ten largest clones add up to approximately 71% of the sample. The investigation overall reported the following: Carriers of CMV infection plus the relevant HLA type were discriminated by the cumulative frequency of public TCR beta family members in the study cohort and in an independent approximately 340-donor cohort. The ex vivo response was dominated by HLA-C-restricted CMV-specific TCR beta clonotypes, which also provided the single most frequent clonotype in two of eight donors.

Sample: CD8+ T cells from cultured PBMCs, taken from culture after CMV antigen stimulation. The V and J genes are TRBV19 and TRBJ2-2; 8 bases in the middle match TRBD2. The TCR comes from a human donor in good health (CMV status not recorded). Some clones in this sample may be carry-over from other donors' samples. The nucleotides read TGTGCCAGTTCACCGGGACTAGGAGGAAACGGGGAGCTGTTTTTT. Its protein is CASSPGLGGNGELFF. Reference TRBV19 and TRBJ2-2 proteins supply the regions before and after the CDR3; the full variable domain is: DGGITQSPKYLFRKEGQNVTLSCEQNLNHDAMYWYRQDPGQGLRLIYYSQIVNDFQKGDIAEGYSVSREKKESFPLTVTSAQKNPTAFYLCASSPGLGGNGELFFGEGSRLTVL.